Below, 15 T cell receptor beta chains from the same sample are listed, as sequenced in a study of blood T cell repertoires in COVID-19. The repertoire was sequenced with immunoSEQ multiplex PCR; TCRdb's copy has only in-frame clones and lacks some. The sample has under 200,000 clones; around nine tenths are singletons. The sample taken for sequencing was peripheral blood. Receptors originate from a woman older than 75 with COVID-19, enrolled during active disease.

The chain combines TRBV5-4 with TRBJ1-1; a weak D match, TRBD1 (6 bases). The germline CDR1 and CDR2 sequences are SGHNT and YYREEE (reference sequence). The CDR3 sequence is 15 residues long. V was pared by 0 bases and J by 0 bases, with 9 bases between. The CDR3 nucleotides are TGTGCCAGCAGCTTGGGACAGGAAATGAACACTGAAGCTTTCTTT. As protein: CASSLGQEMNTEAFF.

This clone was observed once. The chain joins TRBV7-9 to TRBJ2-3, with D unresolved. The V end was cut by 4 bases, the J end by 2 bases, with 10 bases between. Germline V gene lookup returns CDR1 SEHNR and CDR2 FQNEAQ (reference sequence). The CDR3 totals 14 residues. CDR3 amino acids: CASSSLPPTDTQYF. The CDR3 coding sequence is TGTGCCAGCAGCTCCCTTCCCCCCACAGATACGCAGTATTTT.

The chain links TRBV2 to TRBJ2-7, with 12 bases aligning to TRBD2. The CDR3 runs 14 residues. CDR1 SNHLY and CDR2 FYNNEI come from the germline V gene. V dropped 4 bases and J dropped 6; count of bases not matched to a gene: 4. This chain's CDR3 is CASSGLAGVSEQYF. DNA for the CDR3: TGTGCCAGCAGTGGACTAGCGGGAGTCTCCGAGCAGTACTTC.

This chain joins TRBV19 and TRBJ2-3; 15 bases agree with TRBD2. The CDR3 runs to 17 residues. CDR1 and CDR2 from the germline V gene are LNHDA and SQIVND (reference sequence). J gave up 2 bases and V 5 bases, and 5 bases lay outside the gene matches. In DNA form, the CDR3 reads TGTGCCAGTAGTCGGACTAGCGGGAGGGCCTCCACAGATACGCAGTATTTT. This translates into CASSRTSGRASTDTQYF.

The chain employs TRBV28 and TRBJ1-1; D gene unclear. The V end was cut by 3 bases, the J end by 3 bases, with 8 bases between. This CDR3 is 13 amino acids long. CDR1 MDHEN and CDR2 SYDVKM come from the germline V gene. The CDR3 protein is CASSFGLYTEAFF. The DNA of the CDR3 is TGTGCCAGCAGTTTTGGCTTATACACTGAAGCTTTCTTT.

The chain links TRBV6-2 or TRBV6-3 to TRBJ1-4; 7 bases fit TRBD1. Looked up from germline, CDR1 is MNHEY and CDR2 is SVGEGT. The CDR3 length is 14 residues. V was pared by 6 bases and J by 7 bases, with 8 bases of the junction left unmatched. Written as DNA, the CDR3 is TGTGCCAGCAGCTTACAGGGGTTGGGTGAAAAACTGTTTTTT. Translation: CASSLQGLGEKLFF.

This clone was seen only a few times. V gene TRBV4-2 combines with J gene TRBJ2-1; the match to TRBD2 covers 7 bases. The CDR3 contains 15 residues. The junction had 6 bases not matched to a gene; V was cut back by 3 bases and J by 4 bases. Germline lookup yields CDR1 LGHNA and CDR2 YNFKEQ. CDR3 DNA: TGTGCCAGCAGCCAGGAACTAGCGTCTTACAATGAGCAGTTCTTC. This gives the protein CASSQELASYNEQFF.

V is TRBV19 and J is TRBJ2-3, with 11 bases fitting TRBD2. Germline loops: CDR1 LNHDA, CDR2 SQIVND (reference sequence). This CDR3 spans 16 amino acids. V was clipped by 4 bases and J by 2 bases; unmatched bases: 5. The CDR3 loop reads CASSKASGRTTDTQYF. DNA for the CDR3: TGTGCCAGTAGTAAAGCTAGCGGGAGGACCACAGATACGCAGTATTTT.

This clone has more than one count but fewer than ten. The chain carries TRBV18 and TRBJ2-2; D ambiguous. Trimming left V 2 bases short and J 5 bases short, with 9 bases between. CDR1 is KGHSH and CDR2 is LQKENI in the germline V gene. The CDR3 spans 14 residues. CDR3 in DNA: TGTGCCAGCTCACCAGGTTCGCAGACCGGGGAGCTGTTTTTT. It is translated as CASSPGSQTGELFF.

This clone came up a few times. The chain has TRBV15 and TRBJ1-1; D may be TRBD1 (6 bases). Germline assignment: CDR1 LNHNV and CDR2 YYDKDF (reference sequence). This CDR3 is 13 amino acids long. V lost 0 bases and J 11 bases, leaving 13 bases between the germline ends. CDR3 region: CATSRDGGAGAFF. In nucleotides, the CDR3 is TGTGCCACCAGCAGAGATGGGGGGGCTGGCGCTTTCTTT.

This clone has more than one count but fewer than ten. The chain has TRBV5-8 and TRBJ2-7, with D maybe TRBD1 (5 bases). CDR1 is SGHTS and CDR2 is YDEGEE in the germline V gene. This CDR3 spans 13 amino acids. V was cut by 0 bases and J by 6 bases, with 10 bases left in between. CDR3: CASSLDRSSEQYF. CDR3 DNA sequence: TGTGCCAGCAGCTTGGACAGGTCTAGCGAGCAGTACTTC.

This clone occurred a few times. The chain recombines TRBV6-5 with TRBJ1-2; TRBD1 is a possible D gene (6 bases). Trimming removed 6 bases at V and 4 bases at J, with 15 bases between. The CDR3 has 14 residues. The germline gives CDR1 MNHEY, CDR2 SVGAGI. CDR3 bases: TGTGCCAGCAGCCCAAACAGGGTTGGCTATGGCTACACCTTC. It encodes CASSPNRVGYGYTF.

CDR3 in amino acids: CASSTPIAGAGTGELFF. The CDR3 DNA is TGTGCCAGTAGTACCCCCATAGCGGGAGCCGGCACCGGGGAGCTGTTTTTT. The chain links TRBV19 to TRBJ2-2; 9 nucleotides line up with TRBD2. The CDR3 is 17 residues long. Trimming removed 4 bases from V and 4 bases from J; junction bases left unmatched: 10. Germline assignment: CDR1 LNHDA and CDR2 SQIVND (reference sequence).

The V call is TRBV4-1, the J call TRBJ2-7; 15 positions match TRBD2. CDR3 size: 21 residues. The germline V gene encodes CDR1 MGHRA and CDR2 YSYEKL. The V segment lost 0 bases and the J segment 3 bases; nucleotides outside the gene matches: 15. The CDR3 region is CASSQDLNPGLAGGGVYEQYF. CDR3 sequence (DNA): TGCGCCAGCAGCCAAGACCTAAATCCGGGACTAGCGGGAGGTGGAGTCTACGAGCAGTACTTC.

The chain carries TRBV18 and TRBJ2-5; 9 bases map to TRBD1. The CDR3 has 15 amino acids. The ends lost 2 bases at V and 5 bases at J; junction bases unmatched: 6. Germline V gives CDR1 KGHSH, CDR2 LQKENI. CDR3 nucleotides: TGTGCCAGCTCACCATTCCCACAGGGGGCCGAGACCCAGTACTTC. This gives the protein CASSPFPQGAETQYF.